The 7 T cell receptor beta chains below all came from one sample that was sequenced in a study of CD8 T cells in Susac syndrome. Reverse transcription of roughly 0.45 to 1 ug RNA was carried out with random hexamers. One entry per CDR3 protein results from TCRdb running MiXCR on the immunoSEQ multiplex PCR reads. The sample includes under 200,000 distinct CDR3 sequences, roughly 92% of them seen just once. The sample taken for sequencing was CD4+ T cells from PBMCs. Source of these receptors: a human donor with Susac syndrome.

The genes are TRBV7-9 and TRBJ2-7; maybe TRBD2 (5 bases). Trimming pared 1 base from V and 5 bases from J, leaving 9 bases between. Looked up from germline, CDR1 is SEHNR and CDR2 is FQNEAQ (reference sequence). The CDR3 consists of 13 residues. CDR3 sequence (DNA): TGTGCCAGCAGCTTAGGAGCCGGGGACGAGCAGTACTTC. It translates to CASSLGAGDEQYF.

The CDR3 nucleotides read TGTGCCAGCAGCCAAGACTACAGGACCTACGAGCAGTACTTC. It yields the protein CASSQDYRTYEQYF. The chain uses TRBV3-1 and TRBJ2-7; D perhaps matches TRBD1 (5 bases). This CDR3 has 14 residues. With 0 bases removed from V and 2 bases from J, the gap between germline ends came to 8 bases. Germline V gene sequence: CDR1 LGHDT, CDR2 YNNKEL (reference sequence).

The J gene is TRBJ2-7, the V gene TRBV5-1; D may be TRBD2 (5 bases). Germline lookup yields CDR1 SGHRS and CDR2 YFSETQ. The CDR3 runs to 11 residues. Trimming removed 5 bases from V and 5 bases from J, with 8 bases in between. The CDR3 nucleotides are TGCGCCAGCAGTACCGGGAACGAGCAGTACTTC. This codes for CASSTGNEQYF.

The chain couples TRBV4-2 to TRBJ1-6; D remains ambiguous. The CDR3 spans 13 residues. Per the germline V gene, CDR1 is LGHNA and CDR2 is YNFKEQ. Trimming removed 1 base from V and 8 bases from J, with 6 bases in between. The CDR3 sequence is CASSQGQDSPLHF. CDR3 coding DNA: TGTGCCAGCAGCCAAGGACAAGATTCACCCCTCCACTTT.

The rearrangement joins TRBV12-3 or TRBV12-4 to TRBJ2-3, with D tentatively TRBD2 (5 bases). The ends were cut back, 1 base at V and 4 bases at J, with 9 bases in the middle. CDR3 size: 14 residues. CDR3 sequence reads: CASSLEPGADTQYF. CDR3 nucleotides: TGTGCCAGCAGTTTAGAGCCCGGGGCAGATACGCAGTATTTT.

This sequence joins TRBV5-1 and TRBJ2-3, with no clear D. CDR1 is SGHRS, CDR2 YFSETQ, per germline. The CDR3 sequence is 14 residues long. Between the trimmed V and J ends, which lost 0 bases and 2 bases, there was a span of 7 bases. The CDR3 region is CASSLARNTDTQYF. The CDR3 DNA sequence: TGCGCCAGCAGCTTGGCTCGGAACACAGATACGCAGTATTTT. Full variable domain (outside the CDR3, taken from reference TRBV5-1 and TRBJ2-3): KAGVTQTPRYLIKTRGQQVTLSCSPISGHRSVSWYQQTPGQGLQFLFEYFSETQRNKGNFPGRFSGRQFSNSRSEMNVSTLELGDSALYLCASSLARNTDTQYFGPGTRLTVL.

The rearrangement joins TRBV20-1 to TRBJ1-4; perhaps TRBD1 as D (6 bases). Trimming removed 6 bases at V and 4 bases at J, with 21 bases between. This CDR3 contains 16 residues. In germline, CDR1 is DFQATT, CDR2 SNEGSKA (reference sequence). This CDR3 reads CSAVDSRVKGNEKLFF. The CDR3 bases are TGCAGTGCGGTGGACAGCCGAGTTAAGGGTAATGAAAAACTGTTTTTT.